Shown below are 16 T cell receptor beta chains from a single sample sequenced in a study of Ad26.COV2.S vaccination and SARS-CoV-2 variants. Sample treatment: some 20 received Ad26.COV2.S at low or high dose, single or two shots; several received placebo; per-sample allocation not given. Collection of the samples took place on day 63 after the first injection of vaccine or placebo. The method was immunoSEQ multiplex PCR; TCRdb's version includes in-frame clones alone and lacks a portion of them. The sample records fewer than 400,000 clones, around nine tenths being singletons. The sample was peripheral blood, taken in a trial of Ad26.COV2.S vaccine versus placebo. These TCRs come from a person between 18 and 65 years old who received the Ad26.COV2.S COVID-19 vaccine or a placebo.

The chain uses TRBV7-2 and TRBJ1-2, with TRBD1 identical over 8 bases. There are 14 residues in the CDR3. CDR1 and CDR2 (germline): SGHTA, FQGNSA. Trimming took 0 bases from V and 8 from J; bases not matched to a gene: 5. CDR3 coding DNA: TGTGCCAGCAGCTTAGCGCAGGGGGCAGGGGGCTACACCTTC. Amino acids: CASSLAQGAGGYTF.

The chain recombines TRBV6-2 or TRBV6-3 with TRBJ1-2, with D unresolved. Trimming took 6 bases from V and 8 from J, leaving 10 bases between them. The CDR3 loop spans 11 amino acids. CDR1 and CDR2 (germline): MNHEY, SVGEGT. DNA of the CDR3: TGTGCCAGCAGCGCCCCGAAGGGCTACACCTTC. It codes for CASSAPKGYTF.

This sequence joins TRBV4-3 and TRBJ2-1, with 7 bases that match TRBD2. There are 16 residues in the CDR3. Germline CDR1 reads LGHNA; CDR2 reads YSLEER. The V gene end was trimmed by 0 bases and the J gene end by 5 bases; junction bases not matched to a gene: 7. CDR3 protein: CASSQEFERGNNEQFF. CDR3 nucleotides: TGCGCCAGCAGCCAAGAGTTCGAGCGGGGAAACAATGAGCAGTTCTTC.

As to this clone: Other DNA sequences within the sample encode an identical CDR3. This sequence joins TRBV9 and TRBJ1-1, with D uncertain. Trimming shortened V by 5 bases and J by 2 bases, and 4 bases separated the two germline ends. The length of the CDR3 is 11 residues. Germline CDR1 and CDR2: SGDLS and YYNGEE. The CDR3 DNA reads as TGTGCCAGCAGGGGTAACACTGAAGCTTTCTTT. Translation gives CASRGNTEAFF.

The chain uses TRBV27 and TRBJ1-2; D ambiguous. Deletions cut 1 base from V and 8 bases from J, with 23 bases between. The CDR3 spans 17 residues. Germline CDR1 is MNHEY and CDR2 is SMNVEV (reference sequence). As DNA, the CDR3 is TGTGCCAGCAGTTTATGGGCCCTCGGGCAGGAGGGCCGCGGCTACACCTTC. Translating it yields CASSLWALGQEGRGYTF.

The rearrangement uses TRBV6-4 and TRBJ2-1, with D hard to call. V lost 3 bases and J lost 6, with 15 bases in between. Germline lookup yields CDR1 MRHNA and CDR2 SNTAGT. This CDR3 region has 15 residues. The CDR3 loop reads CASSDEASGPNEQFF. The CDR3 nucleotides read TGTGCCAGCAGTGATGAGGCTTCGGGCCCCAATGAGCAGTTCTTC.

This clone was observed a single time. This chain uses TRBV9 with TRBJ1-1, with 10 bases fitting TRBD1. With 0 bases clipped from V and 3 bases from J, the junction kept 5 bases outside the gene matches. Germline CDR1 and CDR2: SGDLS and YYNGEE. The CDR3 spans 16 residues. The CDR3 bases are TGTGCCAGCAGCGTAGGGACAGGGGGGTTGTACACTGAAGCTTTCTTT. Protein sequence: CASSVGTGGLYTEAFF.

V and J are TRBV4-3 and TRBJ2-3; 9 bases line up with TRBD1. This CDR3 contains 16 residues. In germline, CDR1 is LGHNA, CDR2 YSLEER. Losses at the gene ends were 2 bases for V and 3 bases for J; bases not matched to a gene: 6. The CDR3 loop reads CASSQKTGGMTDTQYF. DNA of the CDR3: TGCGCCAGCAGCCAAAAGACAGGGGGGATGACAGATACGCAGTATTTT.

The CDR3 reads CASSLNVNNEQFF. The DNA for the CDR3 is TGTGCCAGCAGCTTAAACGTAAACAATGAGCAGTTCTTC. The gene calls are TRBV7-2 and TRBJ2-1; D unresolved. Germline assignment: CDR1 SGHTA and CDR2 FQGNSA. V lost 2 bases and J 5 bases, leaving 7 bases between the germline ends. The CDR3 runs to 13 residues.

The rearrangement uses TRBV5-4 and TRBJ2-7; TRBD1 matches 10 bases. This CDR3 comprises 15 residues. The J segment lost 9 bases and the V segment lost 2 bases, leaving 11 bases of the junction unmatched. Germline V gene data show CDR1 as SGHNT and CDR2 as YYREEE (reference sequence). The CDR3 DNA sequence: TGTGCCAGCAGCTTAGCCGGGACAGGGGATTTCGGGCAGTACTTC. Translated, it gives CASSLAGTGDFGQYF.

V is TRBV14 and J is TRBJ1-1, with D unresolved. Germline loops: CDR1 SGHDN, CDR2 FVKESK. The V end was cut by 0 bases, the J end by 6 bases, with 8 bases between. The CDR3 runs to 13 residues. The CDR3 loop is CASSQDLRSEAFF. The CDR3 nucleotides are TGTGCCAGCAGCCAAGATCTGAGGTCTGAAGCTTTCTTT. Filled out from reference TRBV14 and TRBJ1-1, the complete variable domain reads EAGVTQFPSHSVIEKGQTVTLRCDPISGHDNLYWYRRVMGKEIKFLLHFVKESKQDESGMPNNRFLAERTGGTYSTLKVQPAELEDSGVYFCASSQDLRSEAFFGQGTRLTVV.

The chain employs TRBV28 and TRBJ1-2, with TRBD1 matching over 7 bases. V trimming: 5 bases; J trimming: 6 bases; junction bases outside the gene matches: 15. Per the germline V gene, CDR1 is MDHEN and CDR2 is SYDVKM. The CDR3 loop spans 16 amino acids. CDR3 in DNA: TGTGCCAGCAGTAGCGAGGGGGCCACCCAAGCGAATGGCTACACCTTC. Encoded protein: CASSSEGATQANGYTF.

This clone was detected a few times. V is TRBV4-1 and J is TRBJ1-1; D may be TRBD1 (6 bases). The CDR3 is 15 residues long. Germline-derived CDR1 and CDR2 are MGHRA and YSYEKL. V gave up 3 bases and J gave up 1 base, with 12 bases separating them. In DNA, the CDR3 is TGCGCCAGCAGCCACCTGGGGGGCGCGAACACTGAAGCTTTCTTT. Protein sequence: CASSHLGGANTEAFF.

V usage is TRBV10-2 and J usage is TRBJ1-5, with a possible D match to TRBD1 (6 bases). Germline-derived CDR1 and CDR2 are WSHSY and SAAADI. Trimming removed 11 bases at V and 7 bases at J, with 21 bases between. This CDR3 is built from 14 residues. For the CDR3, the DNA is TGCGCCGTCCATCCAGGGGCCACCGGGCAGCCCCAGCATTTT. Protein: CAVHPGATGQPQHF.

The chain uses TRBV5-1 and TRBJ1-1, with D perhaps matching TRBD1 (5 bases). With 1 base removed from V and 0 bases from J, the gap between germline ends came to 7 bases. Per germline, CDR1 SGHRS and CDR2 YFSETQ. The CDR3 covers 14 residues. The CDR3 sequence is CASSLSTVNTEAFF. DNA of the CDR3: TGCGCCAGCAGCTTGTCGACAGTGAACACTGAAGCTTTCTTT.

This clone has a single count. J is TRBJ2-7 and V is TRBV2; D gene uncertain. The V gene's germline CDR1 is SNHLY and CDR2 FYNNEI. Trimming removed 0 bases from V and 2 bases from J, with 5 bases in between. The CDR3 consists of 13 residues. CDR3 bases: TGTGCCAGCAGTGAAGCGGCCCCCTACGAGCAGTACTTC. As protein: CASSEAAPYEQYF. The variable domain in full, completed from reference TRBV2 and TRBJ2-7, reads EPEVTQTPSHQVTQMGQEVILRCVPISNHLYFYWYRQILGQKVEFLVSFYNNEISEKSEIFDDQFSVERPDGSNFTLKIRSTKLEDSAMYFCASSEAAPYEQYFGPGTRLTVT.